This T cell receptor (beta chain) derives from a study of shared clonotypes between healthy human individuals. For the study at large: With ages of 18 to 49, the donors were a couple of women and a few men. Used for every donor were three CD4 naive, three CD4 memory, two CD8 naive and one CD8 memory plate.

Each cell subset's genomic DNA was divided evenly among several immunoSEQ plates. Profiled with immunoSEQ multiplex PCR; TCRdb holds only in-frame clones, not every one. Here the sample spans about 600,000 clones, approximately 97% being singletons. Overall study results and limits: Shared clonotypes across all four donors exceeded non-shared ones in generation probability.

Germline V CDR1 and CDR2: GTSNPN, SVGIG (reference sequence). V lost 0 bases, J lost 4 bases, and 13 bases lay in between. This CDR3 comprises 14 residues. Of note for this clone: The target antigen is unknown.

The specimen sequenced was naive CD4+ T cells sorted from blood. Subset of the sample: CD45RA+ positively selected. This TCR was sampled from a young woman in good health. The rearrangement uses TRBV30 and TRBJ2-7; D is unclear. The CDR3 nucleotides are TGTGCCTGGAGTGTATATGGGGTTAAGTACGAGCAGTACTTC. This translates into CAWSVYGVKYEQYF.